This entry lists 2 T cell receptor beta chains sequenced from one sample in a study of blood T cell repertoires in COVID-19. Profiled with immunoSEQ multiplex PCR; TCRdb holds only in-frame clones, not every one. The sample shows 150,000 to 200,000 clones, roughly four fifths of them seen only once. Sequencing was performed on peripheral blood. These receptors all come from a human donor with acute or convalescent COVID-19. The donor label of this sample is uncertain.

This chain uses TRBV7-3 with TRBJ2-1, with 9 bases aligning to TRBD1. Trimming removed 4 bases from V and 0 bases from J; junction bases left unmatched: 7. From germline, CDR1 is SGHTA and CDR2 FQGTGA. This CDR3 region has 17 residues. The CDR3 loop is CASSYSGQGSSYNEQFF. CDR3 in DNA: TGTGCCAGCAGCTATTCGGGACAGGGTTCCTCCTACAATGAGCAGTTCTTC.

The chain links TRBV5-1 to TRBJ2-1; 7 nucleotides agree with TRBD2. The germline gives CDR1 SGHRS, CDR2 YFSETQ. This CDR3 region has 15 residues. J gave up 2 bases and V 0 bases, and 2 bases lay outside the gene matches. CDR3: CASSLASGPYNEQFF. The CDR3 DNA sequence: TGCGCCAGCAGCTTGGCTAGCGGACCCTACAATGAGCAGTTCTTC.